These 2 T cell receptor beta chains came from one sample sequenced in a study of blood T cell repertoires in COVID-19. Assay used: immunoSEQ multiplex PCR; TCRdb lists only in-frame clones, some missing. In the table there are roughly 80,000 clones, about 85% of which are singletons. The material sequenced was peripheral blood. The source of these receptors is a man aged 55 to 70 with active or convalescent COVID-19.

The rearrangement links TRBV24-1 to TRBJ1-4; a possible D gene is TRBD1 (5 bases). Trimming took off 4 bases at V and 0 bases at J, with 14 bases between the two ends. Per germline, CDR1 KGHDR and CDR2 SFDVKD. This CDR3 has 17 residues. CDR3 residues: CATSELQGGATNEKLFF. The DNA of the CDR3 is TGTGCCACCAGTGAACTTCAGGGAGGTGCAACTAATGAAAAACTGTTTTTT.

The chain carries TRBV7-2 and TRBJ2-3; 9 nucleotides line up with TRBD1. V trimming: 4 bases; J trimming: 6 bases; junction bases outside the gene matches: 5. Looked up from germline, CDR1 is SGHTA and CDR2 is FQGNSA. The CDR3 has 14 amino acids. CDR3 region: CASSSGQGVDTQYF. For the CDR3, the DNA is TGTGCCAGCAGCTCGGGACAGGGCGTGGATACGCAGTATTTT.